This T cell receptor beta chain was identified in a study of blood T cell repertoires in COVID-19. Method: immunoSEQ multiplex PCR; TCRdb's copy keeps in-frame clones and lacks some. The sample yields roughly 31,000 clones, 85% to 90% seen once. V lost 1 base, J lost 6 bases, and 11 bases lay in between. This CDR3 has 14 amino acids. Germline V gene sequence: CDR1 SGHTA, CDR2 FQGTGA. The J gene is TRBJ2-3, the V gene TRBV7-3, with D unresolved. This clonotype was sampled from a man aged 55 to 70 with acute or convalescent COVID-19. The specimen was peripheral blood. CDR3 region: CASSLMAPGDTQYF. The DNA of the CDR3 is TGTGCCAGCAGCTTAATGGCCCCCGGGGATACGCAGTATTTT.